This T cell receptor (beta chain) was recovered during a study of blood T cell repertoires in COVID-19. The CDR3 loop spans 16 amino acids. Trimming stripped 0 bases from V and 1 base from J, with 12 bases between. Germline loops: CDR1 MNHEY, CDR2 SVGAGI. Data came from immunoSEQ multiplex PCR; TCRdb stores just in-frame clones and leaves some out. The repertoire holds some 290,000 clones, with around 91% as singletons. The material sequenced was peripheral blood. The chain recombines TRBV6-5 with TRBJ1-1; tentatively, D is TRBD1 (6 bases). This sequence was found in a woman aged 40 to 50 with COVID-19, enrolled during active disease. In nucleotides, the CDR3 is TGTGCCAGCAGTTACTCGACAGGTGAAAAGAACACTGAAGCTTTCTTT. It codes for CASSYSTGEKNTEAFF.